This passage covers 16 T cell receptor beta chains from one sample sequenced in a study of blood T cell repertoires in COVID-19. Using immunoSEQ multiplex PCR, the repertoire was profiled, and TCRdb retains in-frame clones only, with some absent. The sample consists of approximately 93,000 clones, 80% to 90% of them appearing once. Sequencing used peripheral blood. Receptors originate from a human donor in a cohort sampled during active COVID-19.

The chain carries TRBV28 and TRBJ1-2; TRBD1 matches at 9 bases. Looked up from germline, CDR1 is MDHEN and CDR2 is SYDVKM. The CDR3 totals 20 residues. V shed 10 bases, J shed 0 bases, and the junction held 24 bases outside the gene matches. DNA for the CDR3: TGTGCCACAAGACCTTCTCTATTCGGGACAGGGCACAAACCTAACTATGGCTACACCTTC. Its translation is CATRPSLFGTGHKPNYGYTF.

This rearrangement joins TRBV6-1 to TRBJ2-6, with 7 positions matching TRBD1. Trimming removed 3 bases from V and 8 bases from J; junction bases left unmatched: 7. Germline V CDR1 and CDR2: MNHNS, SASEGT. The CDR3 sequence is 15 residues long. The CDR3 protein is CASSDRDSLTNVLTF. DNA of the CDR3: TGTGCCAGCAGTGACCGGGACAGTCTCACCAACGTCCTGACTTTC.

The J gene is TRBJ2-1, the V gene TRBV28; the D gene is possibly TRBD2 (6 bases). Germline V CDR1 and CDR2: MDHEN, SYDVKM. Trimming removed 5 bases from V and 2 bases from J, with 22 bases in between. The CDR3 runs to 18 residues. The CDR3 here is CASSGDEPGLRAYNEQFF. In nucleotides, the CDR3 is TGTGCCAGCAGTGGCGACGAACCGGGACTTAGGGCCTACAATGAGCAGTTCTTC. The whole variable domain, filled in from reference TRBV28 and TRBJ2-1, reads DVKVTQSSRYLVKRTGEKVFLECVQDMDHENMFWYRQDPGLGLRLIYFSYDVKMKEKGDIPEGYSVSREKKERFSLILESASTNQTSMYLCASSGDEPGLRAYNEQFFGPGTRLTVL.

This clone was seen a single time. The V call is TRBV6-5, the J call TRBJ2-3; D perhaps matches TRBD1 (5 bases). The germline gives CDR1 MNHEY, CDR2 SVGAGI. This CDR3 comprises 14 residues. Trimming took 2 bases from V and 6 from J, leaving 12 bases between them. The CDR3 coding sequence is TGTGCCAGCAGTTACCGCAGGGAAACGGATACGCAGTATTTT. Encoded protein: CASSYRRETDTQYF.

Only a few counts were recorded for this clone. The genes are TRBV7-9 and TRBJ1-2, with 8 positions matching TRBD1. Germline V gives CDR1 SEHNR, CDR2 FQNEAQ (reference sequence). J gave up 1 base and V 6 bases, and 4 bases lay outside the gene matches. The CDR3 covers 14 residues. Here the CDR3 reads CASRTGVINYGYTF. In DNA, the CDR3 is TGTGCCAGCAGGACAGGGGTGATTAACTATGGCTACACCTTC. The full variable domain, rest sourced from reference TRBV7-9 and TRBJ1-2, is DTGVSQNPRHKITKRGQNVTFRCDPISEHNRLYWYRQTLGQGPEFLTYFQNEAQLEKSRLLSDRFSAERPKGSFSTLEIQRTEQGDSAMYLCASRTGVINYGYTFGSGTRLTVV.

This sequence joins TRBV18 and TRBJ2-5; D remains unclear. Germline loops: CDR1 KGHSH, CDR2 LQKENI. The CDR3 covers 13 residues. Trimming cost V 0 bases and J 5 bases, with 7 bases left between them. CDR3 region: CASSPPTGETQYF. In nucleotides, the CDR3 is TGTGCCAGCTCACCACCGACCGGGGAGACCCAGTACTTC.

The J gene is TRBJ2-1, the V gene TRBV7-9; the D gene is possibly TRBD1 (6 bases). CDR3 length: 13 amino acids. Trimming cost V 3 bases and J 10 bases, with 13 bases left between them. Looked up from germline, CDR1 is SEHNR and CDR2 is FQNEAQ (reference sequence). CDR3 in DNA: TGTGCCAGCAGCTTTGGCAGGGGAAGCGAGCAGTTCTTC. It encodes CASSFGRGSEQFF.

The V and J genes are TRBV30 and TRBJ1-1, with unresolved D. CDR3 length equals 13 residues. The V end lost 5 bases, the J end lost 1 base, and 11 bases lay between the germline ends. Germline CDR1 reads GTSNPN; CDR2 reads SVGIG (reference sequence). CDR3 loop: CAWADPRNTEAFF. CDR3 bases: TGTGCCTGGGCGGATCCGAGGAACACTGAAGCTTTCTTT.

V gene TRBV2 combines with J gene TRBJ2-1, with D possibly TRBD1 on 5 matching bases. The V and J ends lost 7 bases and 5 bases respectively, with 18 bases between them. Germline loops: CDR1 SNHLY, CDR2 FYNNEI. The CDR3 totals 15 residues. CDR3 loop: CASILGPGFNNEQFF. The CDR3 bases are TGTGCCAGCATATTAGGGCCAGGGTTTAACAATGAGCAGTTCTTC.

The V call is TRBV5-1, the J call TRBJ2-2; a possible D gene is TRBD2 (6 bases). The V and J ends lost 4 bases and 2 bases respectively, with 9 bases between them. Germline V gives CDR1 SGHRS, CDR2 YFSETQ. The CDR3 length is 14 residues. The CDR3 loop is CASSREPNTGELFF. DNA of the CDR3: TGCGCCAGCAGCCGGGAGCCAAACACCGGGGAGCTGTTTTTT.

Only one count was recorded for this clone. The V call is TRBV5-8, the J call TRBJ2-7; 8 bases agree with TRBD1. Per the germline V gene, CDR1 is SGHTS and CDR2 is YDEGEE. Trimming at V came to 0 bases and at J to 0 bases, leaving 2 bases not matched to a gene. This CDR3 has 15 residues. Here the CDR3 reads CASSLEQGGSYEQYF. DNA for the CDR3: TGTGCCAGCAGCTTGGAACAGGGGGGCTCCTACGAGCAGTACTTC.

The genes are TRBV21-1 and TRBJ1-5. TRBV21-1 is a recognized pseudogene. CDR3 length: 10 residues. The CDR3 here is CGRGYQPQHF. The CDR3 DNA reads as TGTGGGCGGGGTTATCAGCCCCAGCATTTT.

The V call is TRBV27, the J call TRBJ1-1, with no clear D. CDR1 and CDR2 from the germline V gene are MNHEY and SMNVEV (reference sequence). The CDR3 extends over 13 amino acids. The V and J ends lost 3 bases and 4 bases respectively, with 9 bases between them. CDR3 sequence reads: CASSFRFGTEAFF. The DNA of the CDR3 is TGTGCCAGCAGTTTCCGGTTTGGCACTGAAGCTTTCTTT.

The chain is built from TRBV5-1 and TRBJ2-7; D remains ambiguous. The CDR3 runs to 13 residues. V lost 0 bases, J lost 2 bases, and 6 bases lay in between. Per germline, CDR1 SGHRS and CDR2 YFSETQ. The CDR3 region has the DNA TGCGCCAGCAGCTTGGCCCCAACCTACGAGCAGTACTTC. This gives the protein CASSLAPTYEQYF.

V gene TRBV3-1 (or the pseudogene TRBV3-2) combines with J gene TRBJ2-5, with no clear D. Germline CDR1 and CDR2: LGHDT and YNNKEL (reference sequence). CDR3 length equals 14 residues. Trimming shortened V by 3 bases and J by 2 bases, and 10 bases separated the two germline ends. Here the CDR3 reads CASSQSGSQETQYF. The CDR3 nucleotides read TGTGCCAGCAGCCAGTCAGGTTCACAAGAGACCCAGTACTTC.

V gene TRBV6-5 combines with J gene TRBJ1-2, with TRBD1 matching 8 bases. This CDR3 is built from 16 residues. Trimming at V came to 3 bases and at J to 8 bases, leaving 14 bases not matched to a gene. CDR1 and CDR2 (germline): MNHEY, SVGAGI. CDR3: CASSYIGQGKVEGYTF. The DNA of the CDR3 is TGTGCCAGCAGTTATATTGGACAGGGAAAGGTGGAGGGCTACACCTTC.